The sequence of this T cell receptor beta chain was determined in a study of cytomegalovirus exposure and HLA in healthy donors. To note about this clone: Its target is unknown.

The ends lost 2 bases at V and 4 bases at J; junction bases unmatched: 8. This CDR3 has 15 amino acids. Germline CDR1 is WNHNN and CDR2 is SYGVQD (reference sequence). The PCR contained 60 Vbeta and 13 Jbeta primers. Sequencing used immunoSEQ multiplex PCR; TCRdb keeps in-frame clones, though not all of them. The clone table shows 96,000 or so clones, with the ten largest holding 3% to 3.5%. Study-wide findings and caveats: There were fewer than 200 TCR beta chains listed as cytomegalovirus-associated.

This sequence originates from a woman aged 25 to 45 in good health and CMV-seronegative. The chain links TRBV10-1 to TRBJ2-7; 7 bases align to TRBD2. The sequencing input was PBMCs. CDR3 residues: CASSELRGSRYEQYF. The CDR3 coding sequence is TGCGCCAGCAGTGAGCTACGCGGGAGTAGGTACGAGCAGTACTTC.